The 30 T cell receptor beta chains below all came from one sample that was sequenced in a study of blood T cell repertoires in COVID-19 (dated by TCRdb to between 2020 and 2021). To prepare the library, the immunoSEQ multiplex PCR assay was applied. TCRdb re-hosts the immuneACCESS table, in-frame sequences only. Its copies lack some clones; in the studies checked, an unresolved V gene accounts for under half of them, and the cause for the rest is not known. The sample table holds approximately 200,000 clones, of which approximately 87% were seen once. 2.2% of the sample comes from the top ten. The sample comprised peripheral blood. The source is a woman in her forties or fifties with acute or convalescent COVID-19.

For the CDR3, the DNA is TGTGCCAGCAGCCCCCACGGGAACACTGAAGCTTTCTTT. This encodes CASSPHGNTEAFF. The chain has TRBV9 and TRBJ1-1; D gene ambiguous. Trimming left V 4 bases short and J 1 base short, with 8 bases between. Germline V gene lookup returns CDR1 SGDLS and CDR2 YYNGEE. This CDR3 region has 13 residues.

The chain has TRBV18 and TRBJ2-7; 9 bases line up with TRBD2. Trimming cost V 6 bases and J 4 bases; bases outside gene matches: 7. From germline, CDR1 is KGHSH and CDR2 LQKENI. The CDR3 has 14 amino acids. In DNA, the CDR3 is TGTGCCAGCTCCCAAGCGGGGGGTCTGTACGAGCAGTACTTC. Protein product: CASSQAGGLYEQYF.

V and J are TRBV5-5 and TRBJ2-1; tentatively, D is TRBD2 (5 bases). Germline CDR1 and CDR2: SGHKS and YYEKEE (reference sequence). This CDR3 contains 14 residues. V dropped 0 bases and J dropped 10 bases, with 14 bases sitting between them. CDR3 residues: CASSLDHTSGEQFF. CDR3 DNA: TGTGCCAGCAGCTTGGACCATACCTCGGGGGAGCAGTTCTTC.

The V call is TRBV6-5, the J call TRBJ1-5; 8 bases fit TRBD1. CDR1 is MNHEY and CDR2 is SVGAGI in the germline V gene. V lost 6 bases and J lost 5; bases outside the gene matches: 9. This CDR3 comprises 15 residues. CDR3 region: CASSRRDRSDQPQHF. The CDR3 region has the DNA TGTGCCAGCAGCCGACGGGACAGGAGTGATCAGCCCCAGCATTTT.

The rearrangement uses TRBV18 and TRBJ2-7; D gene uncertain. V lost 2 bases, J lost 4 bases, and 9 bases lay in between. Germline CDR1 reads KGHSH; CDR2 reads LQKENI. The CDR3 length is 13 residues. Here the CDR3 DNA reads TGTGCCAGCTCACCAGACATTCAGTACGAGCAGTACTTC. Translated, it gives CASSPDIQYEQYF. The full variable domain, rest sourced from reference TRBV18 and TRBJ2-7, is NAGVMQNPRHLVRRRGQEARLRCSPMKGHSHVYWYRQLPEEGLKFMVYLQKENIIDESGMPKERFSAEFPKEGPSILRIQQVVRGDSAAYFCASSPDIQYEQYFGPGTRLTVT.

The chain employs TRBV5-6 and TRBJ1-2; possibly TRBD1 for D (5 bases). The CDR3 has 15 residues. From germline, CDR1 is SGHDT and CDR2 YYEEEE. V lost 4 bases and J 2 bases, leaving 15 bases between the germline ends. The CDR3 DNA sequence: TGTGCCAGCAGCCCCTCTTGGGGCTGGAACTATGGCTACACCTTC. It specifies CASSPSWGWNYGYTF.

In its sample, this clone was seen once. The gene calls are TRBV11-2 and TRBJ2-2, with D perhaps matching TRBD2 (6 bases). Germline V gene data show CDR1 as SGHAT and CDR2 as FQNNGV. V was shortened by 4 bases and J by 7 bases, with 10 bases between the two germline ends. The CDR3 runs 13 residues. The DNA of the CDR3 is TGTGCCAGCAGCTCCAGAGCGGGCGGGGAGCTGTTTTTT. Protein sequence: CASSSRAGGELFF.

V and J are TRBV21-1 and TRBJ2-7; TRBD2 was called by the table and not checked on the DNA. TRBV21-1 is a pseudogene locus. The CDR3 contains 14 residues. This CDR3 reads CASSKVRQTYEQYF. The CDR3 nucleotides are TGTGCCAGCAGCAAAGTGCGGCAGACCTACGAGCAGTACTTC.

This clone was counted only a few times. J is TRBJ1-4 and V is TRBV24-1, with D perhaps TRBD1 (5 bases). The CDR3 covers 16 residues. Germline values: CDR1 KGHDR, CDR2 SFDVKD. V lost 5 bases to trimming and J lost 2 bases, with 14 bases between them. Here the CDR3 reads CATSAGGFATNEKLFF. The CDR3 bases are TGTGCCACCAGTGCGGGGGGGTTCGCGACTAATGAAAAACTGTTTTTT.

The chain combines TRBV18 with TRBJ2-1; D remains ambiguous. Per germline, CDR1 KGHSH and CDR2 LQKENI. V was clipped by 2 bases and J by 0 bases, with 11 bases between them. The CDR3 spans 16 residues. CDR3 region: CASSPIAYPSYNEQFF. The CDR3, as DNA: TGTGCCAGCTCACCAATCGCCTACCCCTCCTACAATGAGCAGTTCTTC.

The CDR3 sequence is CASSSWMTGVENTIYF. The DNA of the CDR3 is TGTGCCAGTAGTAGCTGGATGACAGGGGTAGAAAACACCATATATTTT. V is TRBV19 and J is TRBJ1-3, with 8 nucleotides matching TRBD1. CDR1 is LNHDA and CDR2 is SQIVND in the germline V gene (reference sequence). This CDR3 has 16 residues. V lost 4 bases to trimming and J lost 6 bases; unmatched junction nucleotides: 11.

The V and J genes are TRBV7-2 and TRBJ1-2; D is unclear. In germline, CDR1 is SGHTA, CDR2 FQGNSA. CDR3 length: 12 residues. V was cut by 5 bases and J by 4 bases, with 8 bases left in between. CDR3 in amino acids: CASSPGSYGYTF. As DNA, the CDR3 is TGTGCCAGCAGCCCCGGGTCCTATGGCTACACCTTC.

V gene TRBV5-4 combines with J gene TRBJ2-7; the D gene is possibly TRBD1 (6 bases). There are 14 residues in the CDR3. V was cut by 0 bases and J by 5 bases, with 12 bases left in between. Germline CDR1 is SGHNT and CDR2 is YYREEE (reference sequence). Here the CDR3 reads CASSLVRGFDEQYF. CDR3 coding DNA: TGTGCCAGCAGCTTGGTTAGGGGGTTCGACGAGCAGTACTTC.

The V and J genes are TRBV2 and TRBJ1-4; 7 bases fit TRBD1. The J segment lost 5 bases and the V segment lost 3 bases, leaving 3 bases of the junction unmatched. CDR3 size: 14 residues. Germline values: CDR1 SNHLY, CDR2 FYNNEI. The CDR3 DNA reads TGTGCCAGCAGTGAGCGAGGGGGCAATGAAAAACTGTTTTTT. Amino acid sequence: CASSERGGNEKLFF.

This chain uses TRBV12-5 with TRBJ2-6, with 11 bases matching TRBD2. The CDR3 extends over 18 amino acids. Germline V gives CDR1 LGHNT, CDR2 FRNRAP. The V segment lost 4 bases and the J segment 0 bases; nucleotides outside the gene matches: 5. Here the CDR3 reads CASGSGLAGNSGANVLTF. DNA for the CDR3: TGTGCTAGTGGTTCCGGACTAGCGGGTAACTCTGGGGCCAACGTCCTGACTTTC.

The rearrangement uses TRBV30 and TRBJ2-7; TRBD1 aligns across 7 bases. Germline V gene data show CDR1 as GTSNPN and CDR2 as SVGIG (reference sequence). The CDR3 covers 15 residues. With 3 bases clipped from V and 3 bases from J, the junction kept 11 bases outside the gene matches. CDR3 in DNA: TGTGCCTGGAGCATTACGGGTAGGGGGCGCTACGAGCAGTACTTC. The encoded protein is CAWSITGRGRYEQYF.

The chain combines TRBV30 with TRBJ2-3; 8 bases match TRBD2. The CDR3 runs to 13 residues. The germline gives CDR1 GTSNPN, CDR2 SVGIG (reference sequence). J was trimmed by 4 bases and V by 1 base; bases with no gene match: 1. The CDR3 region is CAWSAGGPDTQYF. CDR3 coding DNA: TGTGCCTGGAGTGCGGGAGGGCCAGATACGCAGTATTTT.

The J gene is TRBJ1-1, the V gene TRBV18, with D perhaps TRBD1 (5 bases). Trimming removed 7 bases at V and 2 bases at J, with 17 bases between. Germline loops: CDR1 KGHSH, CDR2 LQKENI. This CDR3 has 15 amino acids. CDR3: CASFFAWGLNTEAFF. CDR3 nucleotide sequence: TGTGCCAGCTTCTTCGCCTGGGGCTTAAACACTGAAGCTTTCTTT.

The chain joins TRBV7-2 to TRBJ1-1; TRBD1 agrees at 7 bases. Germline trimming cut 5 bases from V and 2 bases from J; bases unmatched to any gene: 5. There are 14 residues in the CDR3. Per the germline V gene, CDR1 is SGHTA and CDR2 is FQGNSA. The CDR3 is CASSRDSLNTEAFF. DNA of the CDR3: TGTGCCAGCAGCCGGGACAGCCTAAACACTGAAGCTTTCTTT. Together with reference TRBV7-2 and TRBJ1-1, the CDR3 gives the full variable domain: GAGVSQSPSNKVTEKGKDVELRCDPISGHTALYWYRQSLGQGLEFLIYFQGNSAPDKSGLPSDRFSAERTGGSVSTLTIQRTQQEDSAVYLCASSRDSLNTEAFFGQGTRLTVV.

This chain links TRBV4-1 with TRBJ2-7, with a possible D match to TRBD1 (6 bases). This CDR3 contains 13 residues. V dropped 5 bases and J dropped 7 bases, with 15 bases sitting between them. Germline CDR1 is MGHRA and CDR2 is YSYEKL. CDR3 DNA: TGCGCCAGCAGCAGAACCAGGGGTAAGGAGCAGTACTTC. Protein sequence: CASSRTRGKEQYF.

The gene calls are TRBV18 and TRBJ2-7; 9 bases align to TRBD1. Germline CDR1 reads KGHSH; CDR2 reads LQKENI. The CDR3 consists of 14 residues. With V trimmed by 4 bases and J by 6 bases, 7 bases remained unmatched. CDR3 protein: CASSLRDREGEQYF. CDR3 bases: TGTGCCAGCTCACTCCGGGACAGGGAAGGCGAGCAGTACTTC.

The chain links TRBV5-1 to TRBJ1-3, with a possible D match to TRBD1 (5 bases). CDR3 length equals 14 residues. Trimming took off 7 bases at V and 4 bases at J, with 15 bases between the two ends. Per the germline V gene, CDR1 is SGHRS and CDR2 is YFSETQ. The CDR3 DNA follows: TGCGCCAGCGCTCATGGGACTACAGGAAACACCATATATTTT. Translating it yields CASAHGTTGNTIYF.

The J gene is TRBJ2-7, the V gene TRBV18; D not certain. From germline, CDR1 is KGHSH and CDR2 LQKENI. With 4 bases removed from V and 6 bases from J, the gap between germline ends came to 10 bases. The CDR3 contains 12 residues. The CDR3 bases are TGTGCCAGCTCACTCTTCTCGGGCGAGCAGTACTTC. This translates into CASSLFSGEQYF.

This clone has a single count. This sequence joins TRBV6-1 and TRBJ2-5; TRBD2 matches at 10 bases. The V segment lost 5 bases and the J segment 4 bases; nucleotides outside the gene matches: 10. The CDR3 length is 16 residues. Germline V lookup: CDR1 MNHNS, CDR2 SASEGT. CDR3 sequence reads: CASSQGLLAGTETQYF. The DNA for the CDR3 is TGTGCCAGCAGTCAAGGCCTACTAGCGGGAACAGAGACCCAGTACTTC.

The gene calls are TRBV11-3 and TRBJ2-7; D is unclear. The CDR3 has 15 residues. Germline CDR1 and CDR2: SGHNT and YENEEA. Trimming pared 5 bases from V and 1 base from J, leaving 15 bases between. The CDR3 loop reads CASSPDSTFSYEQYF. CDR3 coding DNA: TGTGCCAGCAGCCCAGACTCAACTTTTTCCTACGAGCAGTACTTC.

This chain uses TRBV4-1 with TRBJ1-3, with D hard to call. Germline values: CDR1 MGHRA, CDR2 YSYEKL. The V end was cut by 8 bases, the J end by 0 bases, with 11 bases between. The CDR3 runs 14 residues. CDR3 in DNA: TGCGCCAGCGGCGTGGGCCCCTCTGGAAACACCATATATTTT. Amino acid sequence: CASGVGPSGNTIYF.

CDR3 DNA sequence: TGTGCCAGCAGCCTCGGGACAGGGAGGATGAACACTGAAGCTTTCTTT. This codes for CASSLGTGRMNTEAFF. The V call is TRBV9, the J call TRBJ1-1; 9 bases agree with TRBD1. The CDR3 loop spans 16 amino acids. The germline V gene encodes CDR1 SGDLS and CDR2 YYNGEE. Trimming cost V 4 bases and J 0 bases; bases outside gene matches: 7. Filled out from reference TRBV9 and TRBJ1-1, the complete variable domain reads DSGVTQTPKHLITATGQRVTLRCSPRSGDLSVYWYQQSLDQGLQFLIQYYNGEERAKGNILERFSAQQFPDLHSELNLSSLELGDSALYFCASSLGTGRMNTEAFFGQGTRLTVV.

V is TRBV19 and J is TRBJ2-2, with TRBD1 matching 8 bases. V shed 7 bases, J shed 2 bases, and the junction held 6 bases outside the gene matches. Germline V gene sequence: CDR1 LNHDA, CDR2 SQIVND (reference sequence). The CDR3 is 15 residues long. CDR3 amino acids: CASISGGTNTGELFF. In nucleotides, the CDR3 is TGTGCCAGTATCTCAGGGGGCACAAACACCGGGGAGCTGTTTTTT.

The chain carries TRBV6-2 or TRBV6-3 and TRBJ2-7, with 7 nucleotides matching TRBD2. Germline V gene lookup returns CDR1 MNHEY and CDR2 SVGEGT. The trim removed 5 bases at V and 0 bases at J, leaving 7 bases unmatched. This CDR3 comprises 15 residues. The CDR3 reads CASSPRLAISYEQYF. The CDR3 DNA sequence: TGTGCCAGCAGTCCACGACTAGCTATCTCCTACGAGCAGTACTTC.

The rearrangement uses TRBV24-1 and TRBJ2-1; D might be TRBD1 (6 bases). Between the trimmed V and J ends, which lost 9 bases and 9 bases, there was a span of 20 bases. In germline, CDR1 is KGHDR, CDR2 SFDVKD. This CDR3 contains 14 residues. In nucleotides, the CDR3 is TGTGCCACCCGCGACAGGCCCGTTTATGGTGAGCAGTTCTTC. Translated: CATRDRPVYGEQFF.